This T cell receptor beta chain was sequenced in a study of blood T cell repertoires in COVID-19. Across the whole study: Collection of acute and convalescent COVID-19 samples took place in the United States, Italy and Spain. The analysed material was cDNA or gDNA that came from T cells, B-cell-depleted T cells, or PBMCs.

Patients of the Seattle cohort, enrolled during active infection, were followed longitudinally. Authors' methods: Researchers report that nucleated cell counts were estimated from reference gene primer amplification. Some clones are missing from TCRdb's copy, which holds only in-frame ones; the method was immunoSEQ multiplex PCR. Clone size and the V and J calls come from that table; the DNA yielded D and trimming. Seen here are roughly 390,000 clones, 87% observed once, and the top ten hold more than 9%. Germline V CDR1 and CDR2: LNHNV, YYDKDF (reference sequence). The CDR3 is 14 residues long. Trimming took off 0 bases at V and 7 bases at J, with 12 bases between the two ends. This clone was seen just once.

The sequence came from a woman in her thirties with COVID-19, enrolled during active disease. The chain couples TRBV15 to TRBJ1-2; no clear D gene. The sequencing sample was made of peripheral blood. This CDR3 reads CATSREAAETGYTF. The CDR3 DNA reads as TGTGCCACCAGCAGAGAAGCGGCAGAGACTGGCTACACCTTC.